Sequencing of this T cell receptor beta chain was carried out in a study of human T cells and chemical hapten exposure. Indicated time point: patch test 2, 6 weeks after DPC sensitization. This sample's treatment: therapeutic diphenylcyclopropenone sensitization with weekly scalp DPC. TCRdb independently ran MiXCR on the RACE reads; one entry per CDR3 protein. The sample lists 73,000 or so distinct CDR3 sequences, 8.5% occurring once. The source is a woman in her fifties or sixties with alopecia areata. Some clones in this sample may be carry-over from other donors' samples. Sequencing used whole blood, obtained in connection with sensitization to the hapten diphenylcyclopropenone (DPC).

CDR3 protein: CASSPQMTGGNTEAFF. CDR3 in DNA: TGCGCCAGCAGCCCTCAGATGACAGGGGGAAACACTGAAGCTTTCTTT. The rearrangement joins TRBV4-3 to TRBJ1-1; the match to TRBD1 covers 9 bases. J lost 2 bases, V lost 4 bases, and 8 bases had no gene match. The CDR3 contains 16 residues. The germline CDR1 and CDR2 sequences are LGHNA and YSLEER.